This T cell receptor (beta chain) was sequenced for a study of cytomegalovirus exposure and HLA in healthy donors. Study details: An earlier analysis found fewer than 140 million unique TCR beta sequences from about 190 million T cells. In an early release, HLA-typed donors contributed tens of millions of unique TCR sequences. Study-wide findings and caveats: Earlier results showed most TCR beta V segments being productive about 87% or about 30% of the time.

Germline-derived CDR1 and CDR2 are GTSNPN and SVGIG (reference sequence). V was pared by 0 bases and J by 3 bases, with 12 bases between. This CDR3 is 15 amino acids long. The primer mix had 60 Vbeta and 13 Jbeta primers. Assay used: immunoSEQ multiplex PCR; TCRdb lists only in-frame clones, some missing. The sample holds about 140,000 clones, 65% to 85% seen once. This clone was observed once. What it recognizes is unknown. The sequencing input was PBMCs. This clonotype originated in a man between 18 and 35 years old in good health and CMV-seronegative. The chain employs TRBV30 and TRBJ1-5; D is unclear. The CDR3 loop is CAWSVNRQPNQPQHF. The CDR3 DNA reads as TGTGCCTGGAGTGTGAACAGACAACCCAATCAGCCCCAGCATTTT.